The entry that follows covers one T cell receptor (beta chain) sequence. The data were obtained in a study of T cell responses to AZD1222 COVID-19 vaccine. The germline V and J ends were trimmed by 7 bases and 7 bases, with 8 bases remaining between them. CDR3 length equals 11 residues. CDR1 and CDR2 from the germline V gene are LNHDA and SQIVND (reference sequence). TCRdb keeps only in-frame clones here, not all; method: immunoSEQ multiplex PCR. The table lists some 120,000 clones, 90% to 95% of them singletons. The sequence came from an adult in good health. The J gene is TRBJ2-1, the V gene TRBV19; D unclear. Here the sequenced sample was peripheral blood, taken on day 0 of AZD1222 vaccination. The CDR3 nucleotides read TGTGCCAGTATCTTCTGGAATGAGCAGTTCTTC. It codes for CASIFWNEQFF.